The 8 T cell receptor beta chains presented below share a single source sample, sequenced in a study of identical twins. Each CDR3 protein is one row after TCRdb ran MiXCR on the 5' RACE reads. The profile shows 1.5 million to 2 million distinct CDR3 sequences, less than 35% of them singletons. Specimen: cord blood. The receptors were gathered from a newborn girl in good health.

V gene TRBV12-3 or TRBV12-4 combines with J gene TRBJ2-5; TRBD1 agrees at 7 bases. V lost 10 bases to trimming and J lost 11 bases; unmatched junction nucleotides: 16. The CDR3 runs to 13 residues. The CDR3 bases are TGTGCCACCCAGGGGGAAATTAACAATGAGCAGTACTTC. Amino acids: CATQGEINNEQYF.

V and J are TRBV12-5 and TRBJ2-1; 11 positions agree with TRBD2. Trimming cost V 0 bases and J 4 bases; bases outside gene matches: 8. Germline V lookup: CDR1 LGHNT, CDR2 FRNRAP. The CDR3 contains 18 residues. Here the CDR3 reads CASGLVSPSGRLYNEQFF. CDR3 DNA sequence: TGTGCTAGTGGTTTGGTCTCTCCTAGCGGGAGGCTTTACAATGAGCAGTTCTTC.

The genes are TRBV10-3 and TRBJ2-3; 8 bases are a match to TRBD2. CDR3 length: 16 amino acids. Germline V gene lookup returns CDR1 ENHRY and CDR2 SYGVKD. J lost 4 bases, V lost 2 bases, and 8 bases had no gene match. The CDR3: CAISERGPGGPDTQYF. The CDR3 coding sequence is TGTGCCATCAGTGAGAGGGGTCCGGGGGGGCCAGATACGCAGTATTTT.

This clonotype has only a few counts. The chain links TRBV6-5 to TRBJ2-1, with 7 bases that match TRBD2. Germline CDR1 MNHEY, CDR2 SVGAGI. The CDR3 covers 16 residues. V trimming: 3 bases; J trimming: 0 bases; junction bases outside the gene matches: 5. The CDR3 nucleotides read TGTGCCAGCAGTTATACCGGGAGGATCTCCTACAATGAGCAGTTCTTC. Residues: CASSYTGRISYNEQFF.

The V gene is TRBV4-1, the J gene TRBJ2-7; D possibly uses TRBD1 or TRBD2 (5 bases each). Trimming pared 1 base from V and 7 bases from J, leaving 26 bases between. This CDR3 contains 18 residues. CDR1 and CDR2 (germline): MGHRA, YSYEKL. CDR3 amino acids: CASSQGLVGTLIYNEQYF. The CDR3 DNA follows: TGCGCCAGCAGCCAAGGGCTAGTGGGGACCCTCATTTACAATGAGCAGTACTTC.

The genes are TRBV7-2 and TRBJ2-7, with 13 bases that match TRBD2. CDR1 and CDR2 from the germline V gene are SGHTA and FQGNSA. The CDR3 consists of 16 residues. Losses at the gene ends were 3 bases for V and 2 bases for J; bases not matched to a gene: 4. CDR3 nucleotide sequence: TGTGCCAGCAGCTTCTCCGGGACTAGCGGGGCCTACGAGCAGTACTTC. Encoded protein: CASSFSGTSGAYEQYF.

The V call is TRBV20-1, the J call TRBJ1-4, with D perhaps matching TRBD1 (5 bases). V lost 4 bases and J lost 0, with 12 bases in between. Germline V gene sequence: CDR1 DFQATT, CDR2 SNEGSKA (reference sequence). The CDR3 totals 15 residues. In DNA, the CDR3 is TGCAGTGCTACGCTTACAGGAGCAACTAATGAAAAACTGTTTTTT. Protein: CSATLTGATNEKLFF.

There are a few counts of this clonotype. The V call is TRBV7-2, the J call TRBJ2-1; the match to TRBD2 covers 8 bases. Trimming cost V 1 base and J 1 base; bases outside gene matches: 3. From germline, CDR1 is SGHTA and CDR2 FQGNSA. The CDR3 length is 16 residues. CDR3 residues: CASSLDTSGSYNEQFF. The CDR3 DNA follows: TGTGCCAGCAGCTTAGATACTAGCGGATCCTACAATGAGCAGTTCTTC.